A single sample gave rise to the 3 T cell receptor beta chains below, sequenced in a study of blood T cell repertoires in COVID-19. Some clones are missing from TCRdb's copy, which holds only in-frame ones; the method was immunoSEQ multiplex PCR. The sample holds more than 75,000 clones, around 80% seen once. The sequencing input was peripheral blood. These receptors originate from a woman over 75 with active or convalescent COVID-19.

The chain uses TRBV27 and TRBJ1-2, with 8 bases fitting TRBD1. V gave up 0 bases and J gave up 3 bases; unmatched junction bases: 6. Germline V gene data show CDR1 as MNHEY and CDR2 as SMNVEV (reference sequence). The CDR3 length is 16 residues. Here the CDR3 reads CASSLSWAGGDYGYTF. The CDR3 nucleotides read TGTGCCAGCAGTTTATCTTGGGCAGGGGGCGACTATGGCTACACCTTC.

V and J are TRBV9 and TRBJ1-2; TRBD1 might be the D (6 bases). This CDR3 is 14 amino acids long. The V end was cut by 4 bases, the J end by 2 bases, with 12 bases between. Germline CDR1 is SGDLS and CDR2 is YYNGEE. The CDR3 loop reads CASSPQDSNYGYTF. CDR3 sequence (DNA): TGTGCCAGCAGCCCCCAGGACAGCAACTATGGCTACACCTTC.

The CDR3 region is CASSYSRGGREQFF. The CDR3 DNA reads as TGTGCCAGCAGTTACAGTCGGGGAGGGCGTGAGCAGTTCTTC. This chain uses TRBV6-5 with TRBJ2-1, with 7 bases aligning to TRBD2. After removal of 2 bases from V and 9 bases from J, the junction contained 7 bases not matched to a gene. This CDR3 is built from 14 residues. Germline V gives CDR1 MNHEY, CDR2 SVGAGI.